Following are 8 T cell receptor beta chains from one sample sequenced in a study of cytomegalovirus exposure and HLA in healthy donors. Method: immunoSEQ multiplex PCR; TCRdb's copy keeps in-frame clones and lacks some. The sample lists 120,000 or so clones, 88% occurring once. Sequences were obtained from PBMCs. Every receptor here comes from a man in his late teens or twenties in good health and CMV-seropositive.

CDR3 amino acids: CASSPGQNFDEQFF. The DNA of the CDR3 is TGCGCCAGCAGCCCGGGACAGAATTTCGATGAGCAGTTCTTC. The rearrangement joins TRBV4-1 to TRBJ2-1, with 7 bases identical to TRBD1. Germline loops: CDR1 MGHRA, CDR2 YSYEKL. V lost 4 bases, J lost 8 bases, and 8 bases stayed unmatched. The CDR3 length is 14 residues.

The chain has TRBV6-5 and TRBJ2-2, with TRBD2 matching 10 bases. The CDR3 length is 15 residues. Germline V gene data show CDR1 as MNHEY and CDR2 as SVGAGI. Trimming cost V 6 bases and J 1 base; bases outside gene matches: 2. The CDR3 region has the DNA TGTGCCAGCAGCCTAGCGGGGGAGAACACCGGGGAGCTGTTTTTT. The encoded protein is CASSLAGENTGELFF.

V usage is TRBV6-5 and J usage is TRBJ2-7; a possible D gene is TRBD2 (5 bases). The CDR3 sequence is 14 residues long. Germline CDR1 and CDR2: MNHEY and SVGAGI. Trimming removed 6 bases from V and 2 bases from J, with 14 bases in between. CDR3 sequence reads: CASRPSRVAYEQYF. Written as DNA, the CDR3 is TGTGCCAGCAGACCATCGAGGGTTGCCTACGAGCAGTACTTC.

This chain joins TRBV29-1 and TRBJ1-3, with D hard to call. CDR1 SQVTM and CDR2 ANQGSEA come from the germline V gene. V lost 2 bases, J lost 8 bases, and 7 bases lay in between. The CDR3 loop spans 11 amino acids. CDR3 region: CSVETGDTIYF. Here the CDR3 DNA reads TGCAGCGTTGAAACCGGGGACACCATATATTTT. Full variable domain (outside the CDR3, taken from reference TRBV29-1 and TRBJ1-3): SAVISQKPSRDICQRGTSLTIQCQVDSQVTMMFWYRQQPGQSLTLIATANQGSEATYESGFVIDKFPISRPNLTFSTLTVSNMSPEDSSIYLCSVETGDTIYFGEGSWLTVV.

The CDR3 spells CATSSAKGLHTGELFF. CDR3 bases: TGTGCCACCAGCAGCGCGAAGGGGTTGCACACCGGGGAGCTGTTTTTT. The rearrangement links TRBV15 to TRBJ2-2; weak D call: TRBD1 (5 bases). This CDR3 region has 16 residues. V lost 3 bases to trimming and J lost 3 bases, with 14 bases between them. From germline, CDR1 is LNHNV and CDR2 YYDKDF (reference sequence).

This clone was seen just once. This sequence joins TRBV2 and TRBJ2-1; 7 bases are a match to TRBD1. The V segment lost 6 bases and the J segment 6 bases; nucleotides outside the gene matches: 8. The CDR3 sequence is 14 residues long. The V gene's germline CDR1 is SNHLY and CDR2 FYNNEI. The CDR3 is CASSLETGSNEQFF. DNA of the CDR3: TGTGCCAGCAGCCTAGAGACAGGGTCCAATGAGCAGTTCTTC.

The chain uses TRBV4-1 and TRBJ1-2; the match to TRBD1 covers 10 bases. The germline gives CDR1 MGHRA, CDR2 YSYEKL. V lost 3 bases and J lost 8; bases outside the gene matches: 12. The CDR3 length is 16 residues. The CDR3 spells CASSHLLRDRGKGYTF. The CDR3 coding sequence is TGCGCCAGCAGCCACCTACTGAGGGACAGGGGAAAAGGCTACACCTTC.

CDR3 bases: TGTGCCAGCAGTGGGGGGACAGAGAACACCGGGGAGCTGTTTTTT. Residues: CASSGGTENTGELFF. V and J are TRBV6-4 and TRBJ2-2, with TRBD1 matching 7 bases. This CDR3 has 15 amino acids. Trimming took 4 bases from V and 1 from J; bases not matched to a gene: 3. The germline CDR1 and CDR2 sequences are MRHNA and SNTAGT.